This T cell receptor (beta chain) was captured in a study of cytotoxic CD8 clonotypes in ibrutinib-treated CLL. V lost 3 bases and J lost 5, with 11 bases in between. This CDR3 contains 12 residues. The germline V gene has CDR1 SQVTM and CDR2 ANQGSEA. Sequencing used immunoSEQ multiplex PCR; TCRdb keeps in-frame clones, though not all of them. The table records around 150,000 clones, more than 75% of them present only once. The receptor was isolated from a human donor with chronic lymphocytic leukemia. The sequencing here drew on PBMCs, taken after 12 months of ibrutinib treatment. The V call is TRBV29-1, the J call TRBJ2-7; D is undetermined. CDR3 sequence (DNA): TGCAGCGTTGAGGGCTCAGGAGACGAGCAGTACTTC. Amino acid sequence: CSVEGSGDEQYF.